These T cell receptor beta chains were read from a single sample in a study of CD8 T cells in Susac syndrome. TCRdb reprocessed the immunoSEQ multiplex PCR reads via MiXCR and lists one record per CDR3 protein. The table shows some 110,000 distinct CDR3 sequences, with about 94% occurring only once. Sequencing was performed on CD4+ T cells from PBMCs. Receptors were obtained from a human donor in good health. Both conserved end residues are trimmed from each CDR3. The order of the fields is J gene, V gene, CDR3 protein.

TRBJ2-2 | TRBV23-1 | ASSQSSEVASGSGELF
TRBJ2-7 | TRBV5-1 | ASSLVVGSSYEQY
TRBJ2-7 | TRBV7-9 | ASSVGDRGNEQY
TRBJ2-1 | TRBV29-1 | SVDPQGSGWQF
TRBJ2-3 | TRBV25-1 | ASSETPGTGSTDTQY
TRBJ2-3 | TRBV7-6 | ASSLGLTDTQY
TRBJ1-1 | TRBV6-6 | ASSPVTGNTEAF
TRBJ2-5 | TRBV4-1 | ASSPVGGRETQY
TRBJ1-5 | TRBV30 | AWADTMRQPQH
TRBJ2-1 | TRBV3-1 | ASSDRLAGAGNEQF
TRBJ2-1 | TRBV7-8 | ASSLWEAGGPYNEQF
TRBJ2-5 | TRBV3-1 | ASSPGGLAARETQY
TRBJ1-1 | TRBV5-1 | ASSLQDNTEAF
TRBJ2-3 | TRBV7-2 | ASSPTGWGAGTQY
TRBJ2-4 | TRBV29-1 | SVTSGENIQY
TRBJ2-7 | TRBV7-2 | ASHVAGGGYEQY
TRBJ2-1 | TRBV20-1 | SAPRGGTGYYNEQF
TRBJ2-1 | TRBV18 | ASSPPGTRNEQF
TRBJ2-7 | TRBV18 | ASSPPNILTGGHEQY
TRBJ2-2 | TRBV7-9 | ASSFEQTNTGELF
TRBJ2-2 | TRBV5-1 | ASSRNLASGELF